This passage covers 27 T cell receptor beta chains from one sample sequenced in a study of patients and donors after allogeneic stem cell transplantation (dated by TCRdb to about 2020). Libraries came from RT-PCR. Data came from a NextSeq 550. Through fastp at Q25 and MiXCR, TCRdb rebuilt clones from the public reads, retaining in-frame beta chains. Identical CDR3 proteins give one entry, which carries the most common genes and DNA. In all, the sample holds about 110,000 distinct CDR3 sequences, and less than 45% of those were seen once. The top ten clones comprise 27% of the sample. The material sequenced was blood, either unsorted or a sorted T cell fraction (not recorded which). The receptors here all came from a human donor who was either an allogeneic HSCT recipient or a stem cell or donor lymphocyte infusion donor (not recorded which). It is not recorded whose cells these are; they may come from a transplant donor.

The rearrangement uses TRBV9 and TRBJ1-3; the D gene is possibly TRBD1 (5 bases). Trimming stripped 0 bases from V and 2 bases from J, with 6 bases between. The CDR3 totals 14 residues. From germline, CDR1 is SGDLS and CDR2 YYNGEE. CDR3 DNA: TGTGCCAGCAGCGTAGTGGACACTGGAAACACCATATATTTT. It is translated as CASSVVDTGNTIYF.

This clonotype was recorded a few times. V and J are TRBV27 and TRBJ1-2, with 8 bases that match TRBD1. V shed 3 bases, J shed 4 bases, and the junction held 4 bases outside the gene matches. The CDR3 spans 14 residues. CDR1 and CDR2 from the germline V gene are MNHEY and SMNVEV (reference sequence). CDR3 residues: CASSFGQGVYGYTF. CDR3 DNA: TGTGCCAGCAGTTTTGGACAGGGAGTCTATGGCTACACCTTC.

This chain links TRBV20-1 with TRBJ2-7, with a possible D match to TRBD2 (5 bases). The CDR3 length is 15 residues. V was pared by 1 base and J by 2 bases, with 15 bases between. Germline values: CDR1 DFQATT, CDR2 SNEGSKA (reference sequence). The CDR3 is CSARGLPSGPYEQYF. The CDR3 DNA reads TGCAGTGCTAGAGGGCTCCCGAGCGGCCCCTACGAGCAGTACTTC.

The rearrangement joins TRBV18 to TRBJ1-4; D might be TRBD1 (6 bases). The CDR3 is 15 residues long. V was pared by 1 base and J by 2 bases, with 8 bases between. Looked up from germline, CDR1 is KGHSH and CDR2 is LQKENI. CDR3 region: CASSPLRGTNEKLFF. CDR3 nucleotides: TGTGCCAGCTCACCACTCAGGGGCACTAATGAAAAACTGTTTTTT.

This clonotype was found a few times. The genes are TRBV10-3 and TRBJ2-1; D is ambiguous. Trimming stripped 4 bases from V and 3 bases from J, with 4 bases between. This CDR3 spans 12 amino acids. The germline V gene has CDR1 ENHRY and CDR2 SYGVKD. CDR3 sequence reads: CAISVGYNEQFF. Here the CDR3 DNA reads TGTGCCATCAGTGTTGGCTACAATGAGCAGTTCTTC.

The chain has TRBV24-1 and TRBJ2-1; D unresolved. Germline CDR1 is KGHDR and CDR2 is SFDVKD. V was pared by 0 bases and J by 1 base, with 9 bases between. The CDR3 contains 16 residues. CDR3 coding DNA: TGTGCCACCAGTGATTTGCTGACTCCATCCTACAATGAGCAGTTCTTC. It translates to CATSDLLTPSYNEQFF.

This chain connects TRBV12-3 or TRBV12-4 to TRBJ1-3; 7 nucleotides agree with TRBD1. This CDR3 is built from 14 residues. The V and J ends lost 5 bases and 7 bases, in that order; junction bases with no gene match: 8. The CDR3 region has the DNA TGTGCCAGCAGTCGCTGGACAGGCGAGAACACCATATATTTT. Translating it yields CASSRWTGENTIYF.

Only a few counts were recorded for this clonotype. The chain links TRBV20-1 to TRBJ2-3, with D possibly TRBD1 on 6 matching bases. The germline CDR1 and CDR2 sequences are DFQATT and SNEGSKA (reference sequence). The germline V and J ends were trimmed by 7 bases and 4 bases, with 15 bases remaining between them. The CDR3 runs 13 residues. The CDR3 coding sequence is TGCAGTGGATACGGGGACACCGCAGATACGCAGTATTTT. Its protein is CSGYGDTADTQYF.

This clonotype was detected many times. The chain joins TRBV20-1 to TRBJ1-3; the D is unclear. V was pared by 3 bases and J by 4 bases, with 4 bases between. The CDR3 sequence is 11 residues long. Germline V lookup: CDR1 DFQATT, CDR2 SNEGSKA (reference sequence). CDR3: CSARTGNTIYF. The CDR3 bases are TGCAGTGCTAGGACGGGAAACACCATATATTTT.

The chain uses TRBV18 and TRBJ1-2; no clear D gene. Trimming pared 0 bases from V and 7 bases from J, leaving 12 bases between. CDR3 length: 14 residues. Germline CDR1 KGHSH, CDR2 LQKENI. CDR3 amino acids: CASSPPVWHFGYTF. The CDR3 DNA reads TGTGCCAGCTCACCACCGGTATGGCACTTTGGCTACACCTTC.

V is TRBV5-1 and J is TRBJ1-4, with D perhaps TRBD1 (5 bases). CDR1 SGHRS and CDR2 YFSETQ come from the germline V gene. The CDR3 length is 14 residues. Trimming shortened V by 4 bases and J by 5 bases, and 12 bases separated the two germline ends. For the CDR3, the DNA is TGCGCCAGCAGCCACGGGACTGCCAATGAAAAACTGTTTTTT. This translates into CASSHGTANEKLFF.

This clonotype has ten or more counts. The V gene is TRBV20-1, the J gene TRBJ1-5, with 7 bases fitting TRBD1. This CDR3 is built from 13 residues. J gave up 4 bases and V 5 bases, and 5 bases lay outside the gene matches. Germline-derived CDR1 and CDR2 are DFQATT and SNEGSKA (reference sequence). The DNA of the CDR3 is TGCAGTGCTGGGACAGTTCCTAATCAGCCCCAGCATTTT. Amino acid sequence: CSAGTVPNQPQHF.

This chain connects TRBV7-9 to TRBJ1-2; no firm D call. The germline V gene encodes CDR1 SEHNR and CDR2 FQNEAQ (reference sequence). The CDR3 sequence is 15 residues long. The germline V and J ends were trimmed by 3 bases and 2 bases, with 13 bases remaining between them. The CDR3 DNA follows: TGTGCCAGCAGCTTGAACGCAGCTCGCAACTATGGCTACACCTTC. This translates into CASSLNAARNYGYTF. The entire variable domain, with the rest obtained from reference TRBV7-9 and TRBJ1-2, is as follows: DTGVSQNPRHKITKRGQNVTFRCDPISEHNRLYWYRQTLGQGPEFLTYFQNEAQLEKSRLLSDRFSAERPKGSFSTLEIQRTEQGDSAMYLCASSLNAARNYGYTFGSGTRLTVV.

CDR3 nucleotide sequence: TGTGCCATCAGCAGGGGAACCATGAACACTGAAGCTTTCTTT. Translated: CAISRGTMNTEAFF. The chain couples TRBV10-3 to TRBJ1-1; D perhaps matches TRBD1 (6 bases). Germline V CDR1 and CDR2: ENHRY, SYGVKD. The CDR3 is 14 residues long. V was cut by 6 bases and J by 0 bases, with 11 bases left in between.

This sequence joins TRBV4-2 and TRBJ2-2; no clear D gene. Germline V gene data show CDR1 as LGHNA and CDR2 as YNFKEQ. The CDR3 totals 14 residues. V was pared by 0 bases and J by 5 bases, with 7 bases between. DNA of the CDR3: TGTGCCAGCAGCCAAGATAGGCGGACCGGGGAGCTGTTTTTT. Residues: CASSQDRRTGELFF.

This clonotype was detected ten times or more. This sequence joins TRBV29-1 and TRBJ1-1, with a possible D match to TRBD1 (5 bases). The CDR3 loop spans 13 amino acids. Germline CDR1 reads SQVTM; CDR2 reads ANQGSEA. Trimming cost V 8 bases and J 5 bases, with 18 bases left between them. CDR3 DNA: TGCAGCTACTCGGGGGTGGTTGGGACTGAAGCTTTCTTT. This encodes CSYSGVVGTEAFF.

The chain joins TRBV20-1 to TRBJ2-1; a possible D gene is TRBD2 (5 bases). Between the trimmed V and J ends, which lost 4 bases and 0 bases, there was a span of 13 bases. This CDR3 has 15 residues. Germline V gives CDR1 DFQATT, CDR2 SNEGSKA (reference sequence). The CDR3: CSAMVIGSSYNEQFF. The DNA of the CDR3 is TGCAGTGCTATGGTTATAGGGAGCTCCTACAATGAGCAGTTCTTC.

This clonotype has just a few counts. J is TRBJ2-1 and V is TRBV29-1; tentative D call: TRBD1 (6 bases). The CDR3 is 13 amino acids. V was clipped by 4 bases and J by 9 bases, with 16 bases between them. CDR1 is SQVTM and CDR2 is ANQGSEA in the germline V gene. CDR3 loop: CSVVRSLRGEQFF. Written as DNA, the CDR3 is TGCAGCGTTGTCCGATCTCTCAGGGGTGAGCAGTTCTTC.

The CDR3 DNA reads as TGTGCCAGCAGCCTCACCTGGGACCACCGCAATGAGCAGTTCTTC. Encoded protein: CASSLTWDHRNEQFF. The rearrangement uses TRBV7-8 and TRBJ2-1; D possibly uses TRBD1 or TRBD2 (5 bases each). This CDR3 region has 15 residues. Trimming took 5 bases from V and 6 from J, leaving 17 bases between them. The germline gives CDR1 SGHVS, CDR2 FQNEAQ.

This clonotype was seen a few times. The gene calls are TRBV20-1 and TRBJ1-5; D may be TRBD1 (6 bases). Germline CDR1 reads DFQATT; CDR2 reads SNEGSKA (reference sequence). CDR3 length: 15 residues. V was trimmed by 5 bases and J by 0 bases, leaving 14 bases between them. In DNA, the CDR3 is TGCAGTGCTCTCACAGGGCTATATAGCAATCAGCCCCAGCATTTT. Protein sequence: CSALTGLYSNQPQHF.

V usage is TRBV6-6 and J usage is TRBJ2-7; no clear D gene. This CDR3 is 11 amino acids long. Trimming removed 2 bases from V and 3 bases from J, with 2 bases in between. Germline values: CDR1 MNHNY, CDR2 SVGAGI (reference sequence). Written as DNA, the CDR3 is TGTGCCAGCAGTTACAACTACGAGCAGTACTTC. Protein sequence: CASSYNYEQYF.

The gene calls are TRBV4-2 and TRBJ2-1; TRBD2 matches at 13 bases. This CDR3 contains 16 residues. V trimming: 2 bases; J trimming: 4 bases; junction bases outside the gene matches: 2. Germline V CDR1 and CDR2: LGHNA, YNFKEQ. The CDR3 DNA follows: TGTGCCAGCAGCCAAAGGGGACTAGCGGGATACAATGAGCAGTTCTTC. Amino acid sequence: CASSQRGLAGYNEQFF.

This rearrangement joins TRBV12-3 or TRBV12-4 to TRBJ2-7, with no clear D. The CDR3 loop spans 13 amino acids. Trimming pared 6 bases from V and 3 bases from J, leaving 12 bases between. The CDR3: CASSSDKHYEQYF. CDR3 DNA: TGTGCCAGCAGCTCTGACAAGCACTACGAGCAGTACTTC.

The V gene is TRBV3-1, the J gene TRBJ1-2; D is possibly TRBD1 (5 bases). This CDR3 spans 14 amino acids. Germline CDR1 LGHDT, CDR2 YNNKEL (reference sequence). The V end lost 4 bases, the J end lost 2 bases, and 11 bases lay between the germline ends. Here the CDR3 reads CASSRQEGNYGYTF. CDR3 nucleotide sequence: TGTGCCAGCAGCCGCCAAGAGGGGAACTATGGCTACACCTTC.

This clonotype was recorded a few times. J is TRBJ2-5 and V is TRBV18, with TRBD1 matching over 7 bases. V shed 4 bases, J shed 1 base, and the junction held 15 bases outside the gene matches. Germline assignment: CDR1 KGHSH and CDR2 LQKENI. The CDR3 runs 18 residues. The CDR3 here is CASSHIFHEGQLQETQYF. Here the CDR3 DNA reads TGTGCCAGCTCACATATCTTTCACGAGGGACAGCTCCAAGAGACCCAGTACTTC.

This chain uses TRBV29-1 with TRBJ1-1; no clear D gene. CDR1 is SQVTM, CDR2 ANQGSEA, per germline. This CDR3 is 12 amino acids long. The V end lost 7 bases, the J end lost 4 bases, and 13 bases lay between the germline ends. The chain's CDR3 is CSANRAGTEAFF. Here the CDR3 DNA reads TGCAGCGCAAATCGGGCCGGCACTGAAGCTTTCTTT.

This clonotype was detected a few times. V and J are TRBV27 and TRBJ2-1, with D possibly TRBD2 on 6 matching bases. This CDR3 is 14 amino acids long. The germline V gene has CDR1 MNHEY and CDR2 SMNVEV (reference sequence). Trimming stripped 10 bases from V and 2 bases from J, with 15 bases between. For the CDR3, the DNA is TGTGCCACCCGAAGGGCGGGAACCTACAATGAGCAGTTCTTC. The encoded protein is CATRRAGTYNEQFF.